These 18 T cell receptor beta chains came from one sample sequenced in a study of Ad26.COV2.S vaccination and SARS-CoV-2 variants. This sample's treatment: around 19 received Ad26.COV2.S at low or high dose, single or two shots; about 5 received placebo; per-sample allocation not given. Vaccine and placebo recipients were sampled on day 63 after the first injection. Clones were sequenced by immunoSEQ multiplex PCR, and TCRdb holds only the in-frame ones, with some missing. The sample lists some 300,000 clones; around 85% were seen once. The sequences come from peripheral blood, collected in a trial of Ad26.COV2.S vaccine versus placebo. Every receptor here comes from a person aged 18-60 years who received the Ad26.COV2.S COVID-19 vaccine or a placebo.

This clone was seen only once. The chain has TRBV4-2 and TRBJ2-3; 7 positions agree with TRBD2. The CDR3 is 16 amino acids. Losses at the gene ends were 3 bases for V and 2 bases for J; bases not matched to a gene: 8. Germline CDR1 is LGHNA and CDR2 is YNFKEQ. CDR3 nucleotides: TGTGCCAGCAGCCAGAATGGCGGGGGAAACACAGATACGCAGTATTTT. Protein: CASSQNGGGNTDTQYF.

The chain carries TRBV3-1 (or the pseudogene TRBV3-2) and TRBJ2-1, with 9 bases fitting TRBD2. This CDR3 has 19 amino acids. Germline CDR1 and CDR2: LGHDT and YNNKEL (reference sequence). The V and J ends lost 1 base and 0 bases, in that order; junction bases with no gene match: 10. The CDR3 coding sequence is TGTGCCAGCAGCCAAGGGCTAGCGGGAATTCGAAGCTCCTACAATGAGCAGTTCTTC. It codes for CASSQGLAGIRSSYNEQFF.

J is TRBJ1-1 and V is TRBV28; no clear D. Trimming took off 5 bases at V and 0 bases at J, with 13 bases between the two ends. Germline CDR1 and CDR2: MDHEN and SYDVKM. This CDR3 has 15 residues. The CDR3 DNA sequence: TGTGCCAGCAGTCCCCCCCGAGCGATGAACACTGAAGCTTTCTTT. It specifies CASSPPRAMNTEAFF.

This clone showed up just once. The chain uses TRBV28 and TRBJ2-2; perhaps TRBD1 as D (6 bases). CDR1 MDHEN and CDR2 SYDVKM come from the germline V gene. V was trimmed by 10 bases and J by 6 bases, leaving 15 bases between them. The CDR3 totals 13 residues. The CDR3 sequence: CATSEQGAGELFF. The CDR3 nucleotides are TGTGCCACCTCGGAACAGGGCGCCGGGGAGCTGTTTTTT.

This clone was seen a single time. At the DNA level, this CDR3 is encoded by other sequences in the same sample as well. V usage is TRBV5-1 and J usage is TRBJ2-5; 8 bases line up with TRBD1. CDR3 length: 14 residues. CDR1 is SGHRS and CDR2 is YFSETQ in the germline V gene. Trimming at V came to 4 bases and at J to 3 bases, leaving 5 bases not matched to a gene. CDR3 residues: CASSLGQGEETQYF. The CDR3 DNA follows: TGCGCCAGCAGCCTAGGACAGGGAGAAGAGACCCAGTACTTC. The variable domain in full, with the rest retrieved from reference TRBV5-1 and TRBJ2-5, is KAGVTQTPRYLIKTRGQQVTLSCSPISGHRSVSWYQQTPGQGLQFLFEYFSETQRNKGNFPGRFSGRQFSNSRSEMNVSTLELGDSALYLCASSLGQGEETQYFGPGTRLLVL.

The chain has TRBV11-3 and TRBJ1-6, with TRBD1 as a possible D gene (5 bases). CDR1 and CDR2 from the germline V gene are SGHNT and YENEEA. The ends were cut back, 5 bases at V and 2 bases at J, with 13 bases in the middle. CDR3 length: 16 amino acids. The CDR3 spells CASSPLGGTYNSPLHF. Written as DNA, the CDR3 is TGTGCCAGCAGCCCGCTGGGGGGGACCTATAATTCACCCCTCCACTTT.

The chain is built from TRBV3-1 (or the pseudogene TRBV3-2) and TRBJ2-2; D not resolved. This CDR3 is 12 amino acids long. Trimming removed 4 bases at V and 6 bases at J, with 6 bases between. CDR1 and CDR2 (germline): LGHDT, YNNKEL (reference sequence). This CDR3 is CASSRYAGELFF. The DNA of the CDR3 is TGTGCCAGCAGCCGGTATGCCGGGGAGCTGTTTTTT.

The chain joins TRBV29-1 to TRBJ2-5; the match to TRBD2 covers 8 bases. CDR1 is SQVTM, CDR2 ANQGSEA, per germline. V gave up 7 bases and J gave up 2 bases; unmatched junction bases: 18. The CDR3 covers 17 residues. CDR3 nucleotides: TGCAGCGCCCTACCATCCTATTTGGCGGGGGGACAAGAGACCCAGTACTTC. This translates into CSALPSYLAGGQETQYF.

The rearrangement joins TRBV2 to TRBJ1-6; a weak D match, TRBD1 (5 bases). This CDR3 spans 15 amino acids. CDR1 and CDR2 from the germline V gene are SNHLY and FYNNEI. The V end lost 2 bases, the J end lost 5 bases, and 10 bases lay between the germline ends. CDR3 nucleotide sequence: TGTGCCAGCAGTGAATCAGGGTACGATAATTCACCCCTCCACTTT. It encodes CASSESGYDNSPLHF.

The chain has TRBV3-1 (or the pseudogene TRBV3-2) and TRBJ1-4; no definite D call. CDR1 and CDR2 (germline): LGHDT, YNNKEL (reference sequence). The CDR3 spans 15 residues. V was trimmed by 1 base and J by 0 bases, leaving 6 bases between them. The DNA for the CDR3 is TGTGCCAGCAGCCAAGGGGAGGCAACTAATGAAAAACTGTTTTTT. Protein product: CASSQGEATNEKLFF.

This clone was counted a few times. The CDR3 sequence is CASSQPGQGLYGYTF. The CDR3 DNA reads TGTGCCAGCAGCCAACCGGGACAGGGGCTCTATGGCTACACCTTC. The V and J genes are TRBV9 and TRBJ1-2; 10 bases fit TRBD1. With 4 bases clipped from V and 4 bases from J, the junction kept 7 bases outside the gene matches. CDR3 length: 15 residues. Per germline, CDR1 SGDLS and CDR2 YYNGEE.

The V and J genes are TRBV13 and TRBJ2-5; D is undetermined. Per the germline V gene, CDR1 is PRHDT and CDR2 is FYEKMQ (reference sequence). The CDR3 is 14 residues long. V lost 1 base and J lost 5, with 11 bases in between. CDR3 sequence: CASSLAGFAETQYF. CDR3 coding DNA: TGTGCCAGCAGCTTAGCCGGCTTTGCGGAGACCCAGTACTTC.

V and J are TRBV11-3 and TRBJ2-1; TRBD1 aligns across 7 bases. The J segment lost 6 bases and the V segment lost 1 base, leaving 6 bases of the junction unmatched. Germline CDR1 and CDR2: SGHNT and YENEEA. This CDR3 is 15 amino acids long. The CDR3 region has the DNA TGTGCCAGCAGCTTAGTGAGGGGGCTGGGCAATGAGCAGTTCTTC. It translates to CASSLVRGLGNEQFF. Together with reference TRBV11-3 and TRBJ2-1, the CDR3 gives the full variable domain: EAGVVQSPRYKIIEKKQPVAFWCNPISGHNTLYWYLQNLGQGPELLIRYENEEAVDDSQLPKDRFSAERLKGVDSTLKIQPAELGDSAVYLCASSLVRGLGNEQFFGPGTRLTVL.

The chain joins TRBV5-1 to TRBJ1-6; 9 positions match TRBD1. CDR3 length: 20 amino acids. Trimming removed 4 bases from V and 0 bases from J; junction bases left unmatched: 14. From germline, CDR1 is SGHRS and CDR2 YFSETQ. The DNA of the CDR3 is TGCGCCAGCAGCGCCTATCCGGGACAGGGCATAAGCTCCTATAATTCACCCCTCCACTTT. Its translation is CASSAYPGQGISSYNSPLHF.

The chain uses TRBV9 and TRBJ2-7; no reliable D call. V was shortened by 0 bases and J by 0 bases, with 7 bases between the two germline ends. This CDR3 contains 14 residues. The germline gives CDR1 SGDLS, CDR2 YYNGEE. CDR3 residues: CASSVGSVSYEQYF. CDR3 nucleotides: TGTGCCAGCAGCGTAGGTTCGGTCTCCTACGAGCAGTACTTC.

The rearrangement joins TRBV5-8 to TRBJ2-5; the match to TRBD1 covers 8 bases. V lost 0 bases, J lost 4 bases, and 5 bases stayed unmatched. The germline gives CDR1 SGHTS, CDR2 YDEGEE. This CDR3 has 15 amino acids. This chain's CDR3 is CASSLDRGIRETQYF. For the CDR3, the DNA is TGTGCCAGCAGCTTGGACAGGGGGATAAGAGAGACCCAGTACTTC.

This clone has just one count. The CDR3 DNA sequence: TGTGCCACCACCCGAGTACCGGCAGATACGCAGTATTTT. Amino acids: CATTRVPADTQYF. The chain is built from TRBV19 and TRBJ2-3; D is uncertain. Trimming stripped 10 bases from V and 4 bases from J, with 15 bases between. CDR3 size: 13 residues. Germline CDR1 and CDR2: LNHDA and SQIVND (reference sequence). Using reference TRBV19 and TRBJ2-3 for the parts outside the CDR3, the full variable domain is DGGITQSPKYLFRKEGQNVTLSCEQNLNHDAMYWYRQDPGQGLRLIYYSQIVNDFQKGDIAEGYSVSREKKESFPLTVTSAQKNPTAFYLCATTRVPADTQYFGPGTRLTVL.

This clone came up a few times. The CDR3 sequence is CAISELRGVSDTQYF. Here the CDR3 DNA reads TGTGCCATCAGTGAGTTGCGGGGGGTTTCAGATACGCAGTATTTT. The rearrangement joins TRBV10-3 to TRBJ2-3, with TRBD2 matching 8 bases. This CDR3 contains 15 residues. Germline trimming cut 1 base from V and 4 bases from J; bases unmatched to any gene: 4. Per germline, CDR1 ENHRY and CDR2 SYGVKD.